This TCR beta chain was obtained from a study of shared clonotypes between healthy human individuals. CDR3 length equals 13 residues. V shed 2 bases and J shed 2 bases, with 6 bases lying between them. CDR1 and CDR2 from the germline V gene are KGHSH and LQKENI. In the case of this clone: Its specificity is unknown. Other DNA sequences in the sample encode the same CDR3.

Overall study results and limits: Naive CD4 clonotypes overlapped across several donors at roughly 5.1%.

Repertoires were generated with immunoSEQ multiplex PCR, while TCRdb's copy carries only in-frame clones and drops some. The table shows 2,500,000 or so clones, with 93% occurring only once. The sequence derives from a man aged 18 to 30 in good health. Some clones in this sample may be carry-over from other donors' samples. The gene calls are TRBV18 and TRBJ1-1, with D unclear. Sequenced input: naive CD4+ T cells from PBMCs. The subset here: CD45RA+ positively selected. The CDR3 loop reads CASSPGFNTEAFF. CDR3 coding DNA: TGTGCCAGCTCACCAGGGTTTAACACTGAAGCTTTCTTT.